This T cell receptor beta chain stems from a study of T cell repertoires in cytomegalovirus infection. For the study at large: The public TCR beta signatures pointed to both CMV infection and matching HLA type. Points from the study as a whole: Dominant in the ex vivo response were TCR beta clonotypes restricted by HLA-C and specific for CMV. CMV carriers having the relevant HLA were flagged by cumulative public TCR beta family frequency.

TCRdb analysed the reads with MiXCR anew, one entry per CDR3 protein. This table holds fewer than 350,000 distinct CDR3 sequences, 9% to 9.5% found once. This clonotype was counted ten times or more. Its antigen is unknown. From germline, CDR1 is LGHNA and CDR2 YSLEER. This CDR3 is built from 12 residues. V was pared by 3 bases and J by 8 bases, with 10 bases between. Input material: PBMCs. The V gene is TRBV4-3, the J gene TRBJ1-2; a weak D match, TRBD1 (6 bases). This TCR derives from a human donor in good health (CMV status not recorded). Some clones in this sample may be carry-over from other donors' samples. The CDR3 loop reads CASSQGAGGYTF. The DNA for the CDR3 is TGCGCCAGCAGCCAGGGGGCGGGAGGCTACACCTTC.